This T cell receptor beta chain was captured in a study of cytomegalovirus exposure and HLA in healthy donors. Across the study: It was reported in a later analysis that the same platform had been used for the 120 validation repertoires as for the roughly 670 first-cohort repertoires.

Overall study findings and caveats: Most observed TCR sequences were rare, whereas some public TCRs were detected in many donors. One later analysis, an examination of the 100 to 150 validation repertoires, found that first-cohort TCR clusters tended to co-occur in them. According to the study, roughly 160 TCR beta chains were cytomegalovirus-associated.

This clone appeared a few times. Its antigen is unknown. CDR1 SGHVS and CDR2 FNYEAQ come from the germline V gene. V was cut by 5 bases and J by 2 bases, with 13 bases left in between. The CDR3 has 14 amino acids. Produced via immunoSEQ multiplex PCR; TCRdb's table is partial and in-frame only. The table includes 180,000 or so clones, 80% to 90% detected once. V is TRBV7-6 and J is TRBJ2-7; TRBD1 might be the D (6 bases). The sample comprised PBMCs. This receptor was identified in a woman in her twenties or thirties in good health and CMV-seropositive. The CDR3 region has the DNA TGTGCCAGCAGCCATGGCAGGGGAACCTACGAGCAGTACTTC. It codes for CASSHGRGTYEQYF.